These 30 T cell receptor beta chains came from one sample sequenced in a study of tumor and adjacent non-tumor tissue in lung cancer. RNA was extracted from bulk tissue without any cell sorting. More than 3 cm separated this lung sample from the edge of the tumor. A modified ARM-PCR protocol with three rounds of nested PCR amplified TCRbeta. TCRdb processed the multiplex PCR reads anew with MiXCR; each CDR3 protein has one entry. The sample consists of around 100,000 distinct CDR3 sequences, 65% of them appearing once. Sequenced material: distant non-tumor lung tissue. Receptor source: a man in his thirties or forties with non-small cell lung cancer.

Note on this clonotype: A read error may account for a junction end that differs from germline. V and J are TRBV5-1 and TRBJ2-6, with 10 bases lining up with TRBD2. The germline V gene encodes CDR1 SGHRS and CDR2 YFSETQ. This CDR3 contains 19 residues. CDR3 in DNA: TGCGCCAGCAGCCCCGGTCCCGCTAGCGGGAGCTCCGGGGCCAACGTCCAGACATTC. The encoded protein is CASSPGPASGSSGANVQTF.

Judged by abundance, this clonotype is medium-sized. The chain employs TRBV20-1 and TRBJ2-3, with TRBD2 matching over 12 bases. CDR1 DFQATT and CDR2 SNEGSKA come from the germline V gene (reference sequence). This CDR3 has 19 amino acids. J lost 6 bases, V lost 2 bases, and 18 bases had no gene match. The CDR3 reads CSARPTRPLLAGGADTQYF. The DNA for the CDR3 is TGCAGTGCTAGACCCACCAGACCCCTCCTAGCGGGGGGGGCGGATACGCAGTATTTT.

In its sample, this clonotype was seen a few times. An end of the junction differs from the germline gene, which may be a read error. The chain combines TRBV6-4 with TRBJ1-4, with D tentatively TRBD1 (5 bases). Germline CDR1 reads MRHNA; CDR2 reads SNTAGT. This CDR3 has 10 amino acids. CDR3 DNA: TGTGCCAGCAGTGGACCGCCGGGGGTTTTT. It is translated as CASSGPPGVF.

About this clonotype: One end of the junction does not line up with germline, which may come from a read error. The chain links TRBV11-1 to TRBJ2-3; D unresolved. This CDR3 contains 12 residues. Germline lookup yields CDR1 SGHAT and CDR2 FQDESV (reference sequence). CDR3 nucleotides: TGTGCCAACAGCCCAACAGCAGATGCGCAGTATTTT. Translating it yields CANSPTADAQYF.

Worth noting for this clonotype: One junction end disagrees with the germline gene, perhaps due to a read error. The chain uses TRBV11-2 and TRBJ1-1; D not resolved. The length of the CDR3 is 12 residues. Germline lookup yields CDR1 SGHAT and CDR2 FQNNGV. CDR3 nucleotide sequence: TGTACCAGCAGCTTCTATGACCGTGAAGCTTTCTTT. It encodes CTSSFYDREAFF.

As regards this clonotype: The junction departs from germline at one end; a sequencing error may be responsible. V is TRBV29-1 and J is TRBJ2-2; the D is unclear. The CDR3 contains 13 residues. Germline-derived CDR1 and CDR2 are SQVTM and ANQGSEA. CDR3 in DNA: TGCATCGTTGAACTCAGCAGCACCGGGGAGCTGTTTTTT. Translated: CIVELSSTGELFF.

The table lists this clonotype with a count of one. Lacking the conserved final phenylalanine or tryptophan, this CDR3 likely reflects a read error. This chain connects TRBV11-2 to TRBJ2-2; 8 positions match TRBD2. In germline, CDR1 is SGHAT, CDR2 FQNNGV. The V gene end was trimmed by 0 bases and the J gene end by 5 bases; junction bases not matched to a gene: 2. The CDR3 covers 15 residues. The CDR3: CASSLEAGVTGELFL. CDR3 DNA: TGTGCCAGCAGCTTAGAAGCGGGGGTAACCGGGGAGCTGTTTCTT.

As to this clonotype: The junction shows a germline mismatch at one end, possibly a read error. The chain joins TRBV10-3 to TRBJ1-5; the match to TRBD1 covers 9 bases. This CDR3 has 15 amino acids. Germline V gene data show CDR1 as ENHRY and CDR2 as SYGVKD. CDR3 DNA: TGTGCCATTAGTGGGACAGGGAATCGGAATCAATCCCAGCATTTT. As protein: CAISGTGNRNQSQHF.

Worth noting for this clonotype: A clone one base away is much larger, so this may be a read error. The chain employs TRBV6-5 and TRBJ2-2; D not resolved. Germline V gene lookup returns CDR1 MNHEY and CDR2 SVGAGI. The CDR3 has 13 residues. V was pared by 6 bases and J by 5 bases, with 10 bases between. CDR3 residues: CASSYMETGELFF. CDR3 coding DNA: TGTGCCAGCAGCTACATGGAGACCGGGGAGCTGTTTTTT.

The chain combines TRBV6-1 with TRBJ1-2, with 8 bases lining up with TRBD1. Losses at the gene ends were 7 bases for V and 6 bases for J; bases not matched to a gene: 7. This CDR3 is built from 13 residues. Germline V gene sequence: CDR1 MNHNS, CDR2 SASEGT. The CDR3 loop reads CASTVRGLDGYTF. CDR3 coding DNA: TGTGCCAGCACTGTCAGGGGGCTTGATGGCTACACCTTC.

The V gene is TRBV11-2, the J gene TRBJ1-4; D unclear. Trimming cost V 0 bases and J 14 bases, with 13 bases left between them. CDR1 SGHAT and CDR2 FQNNGV come from the germline V gene. The length of the CDR3 is 13 residues. CDR3 region: CASSLDLWGSLFF. CDR3 sequence (DNA): TGTGCCAGCAGCTTAGATCTATGGGGATCTCTGTTTTTT.

In the case of this clonotype: No conserved phenylalanine or tryptophan is present at the end of the CDR3, so a read error is the likely explanation. This sequence joins TRBV11-3 and TRBJ2-1; D not certain. The CDR3 spans 13 residues. Trimming took off 5 bases at V and 9 bases at J, with 14 bases between the two ends. Germline V lookup: CDR1 SGHNT, CDR2 YENEEA. The CDR3 here is CASSLPSSSEQFL. The CDR3 bases are TGTGCCAGCAGCCTCCCGAGTAGCAGTGAGCAGTTCTTG.

In its sample, this clonotype was seen many times. The CDR3 loop is CSARAASGTLGSYNEQFF. The CDR3 nucleotides are TGCAGTGCTAGGGCGGCTAGCGGGACTCTGGGCTCCTACAATGAGCAGTTCTTC. V gene TRBV20-1 combines with J gene TRBJ2-1; 9 positions agree with TRBD2. J gave up 0 bases and V 3 bases, and 12 bases lay outside the gene matches. The CDR3 is made up of 18 amino acids. Per germline, CDR1 DFQATT and CDR2 SNEGSKA (reference sequence).

The rearrangement joins TRBV11-2 to TRBJ2-1, with 9 positions matching TRBD2. The CDR3 contains 16 residues. Germline loops: CDR1 SGHAT, CDR2 FQNNGV. Trimming took 2 bases from V and 9 from J; bases not matched to a gene: 11. CDR3 nucleotide sequence: TGTGCCAGCAGCTTATGGATTAGCGGGAGAAGCAGTGAGCAGTTCTTC. Protein sequence: CASSLWISGRSSEQFF.

As for this clonotype: A much larger clonotype is one base distant, so this may be a read error. The CDR3 nucleotides read TGTGCCAGCATGGAAGGGACTGGAAACACCATATATTTT. Translation gives CASMEGTGNTIYF. The chain joins TRBV5-4 to TRBJ1-3; D ambiguous. The CDR3 length is 13 residues. Trimming left V 6 bases short and J 2 bases short, with 9 bases between. CDR1 is SGHNT and CDR2 is YYREEE in the germline V gene (reference sequence).

A note on this clonotype: A read error is possible here, since a much larger clone lies one base away. This chain links TRBV5-1 with TRBJ1-5, with unresolved D. Looked up from germline, CDR1 is SGHRS and CDR2 is YFSETQ. The CDR3 is 14 amino acids. V lost 0 bases, J lost 7 bases, and 11 bases lay in between. This CDR3 is CASSLEGRIQPQHF. In DNA, the CDR3 is TGCGCCAGCAGCTTGGAAGGACGAATCCAGCCCCAGCATTTT.

As to this clonotype: The conserved phenylalanine or tryptophan is not found at the CDR3 terminus, so this likely reflects a read error. This rearrangement joins TRBV12-3 or TRBV12-4 to TRBJ1-5; TRBD1 matches 9 bases. This CDR3 is 15 amino acids long. The CDR3 coding sequence is TGTGTCAGCAGTTTAGCGGGACAGGGCTATCAGCCCCAGCATTCT. Encoded protein: CVSSLAGQGYQPQHS.

About this clonotype: This may be a read error, as it is one base from a much larger clone. This sequence joins TRBV4-1 and TRBJ2-3; TRBD2 agrees at 12 bases. This CDR3 is 17 amino acids long. Germline V gives CDR1 MGHRA, CDR2 YSYEKL. The J segment lost 0 bases and the V segment lost 4 bases, leaving 5 bases of the junction unmatched. CDR3 sequence reads: CASSRGGTSGSTDTQYF. In nucleotides, the CDR3 is TGCGCCAGCAGCCGAGGGGGGACTAGCGGGAGCACAGATACGCAGTATTTT.

Concerning this clonotype itself: A read error may explain this, as a much larger clone is one base away. This chain joins TRBV6-1 and TRBJ2-7, with D possibly matching TRBD2 (5 bases). The CDR3 spans 15 residues. Germline CDR1 MNHNS, CDR2 SASEGT. CDR3 protein: CANSEFGGGTYEQYF. CDR3 nucleotide sequence: TGTGCCAACAGTGAATTCGGCGGAGGAACCTACGAGCAGTACTTC.

A note on this clonotype: The junction departs from germline at one end; a sequencing error may be responsible. The V and J genes are TRBV11-3 and TRBJ2-2, with a possible D match to TRBD2 (5 bases). The CDR3 sequence is 15 residues long. Germline CDR1 is SGHNT and CDR2 is YENEEA. CDR3 in amino acids: CASSLVAAITGELFF. CDR3 in DNA: TGTGCCAGCAGCTTAGTGGCGGCGATCACCGGGGAGCTCTTTTTT.

On this clonotype itself: This may be a read error: a much more frequent sequence differs by one nucleotide. This rearrangement joins TRBV10-3 to TRBJ1-5, with unresolved D. CDR1 and CDR2 from the germline V gene are ENHRY and SYGVKD. The length of the CDR3 is 15 residues. V was cut by 2 bases and J by 7 bases, with 15 bases left in between. CDR3 in amino acids: CAISEDLGLGQPQHF. DNA of the CDR3: TGTGCCATCAGTGAGGATTTGGGGTTGGGCCAGCCCCAGCATTTT.

The rearrangement joins TRBV6-5 to TRBJ1-5; D is possibly TRBD1 (5 bases). The J call may be mistaken, given a closer DNA end match to TRBJ2-3. The V gene's germline CDR1 is MNHEY and CDR2 SVGAGI. The CDR3 has 17 residues. The CDR3: CASSSTPPGWGNQSQYF. The CDR3 DNA reads TGTGCCAGCAGCTCGACCCCCCCTGGATGGGGCAATCAGTCCCAGTATTTT.

The chain recombines TRBV20-1 with TRBJ2-7; 7 bases fit TRBD1. V shed 4 bases, J shed 10 bases, and the junction held 16 bases outside the gene matches. The CDR3 contains 14 residues. Germline CDR1 DFQATT, CDR2 SNEGSKA (reference sequence). The CDR3 region has the DNA TGCAGTGCTATCCTGATAGGGGGCTTTAGCGAACAGTACTTC. Protein sequence: CSAILIGGFSEQYF.

Concerning this clonotype itself: Possible read error: a much larger clone is one base away. The V and J genes are TRBV24-1 and TRBJ2-5; no definite D call. This CDR3 has 14 residues. The ends were cut back, 4 bases at V and 0 bases at J, with 8 bases in the middle. Germline loops: CDR1 KGHDR, CDR2 SFDVKD. The CDR3 spells CATSEPAHQETQYF. The CDR3 region has the DNA TGTGCCACCAGTGAACCCGCGCACCAAGAGACCCAGTACTTC.

In the case of this clonotype: A much bigger clone sits one base away, suggesting this may be a read error. V gene TRBV4-3 combines with J gene TRBJ2-1; D is unclear. Deletions cut 1 base from V and 8 bases from J, with 9 bases between. The CDR3 totals 13 residues. CDR1 and CDR2 from the germline V gene are LGHNA and YSLEER. The CDR3 DNA reads as TGCGCCAGCAGCCAAGTCTACAACGATGAGCAGTTCTTC. Its protein product is CASSQVYNDEQFF.

Details on this clonotype: The germline gene is not matched at one end of the junction; a read error may be the cause. The rearrangement joins TRBV6-6 to TRBJ2-7, with 9 positions matching TRBD2. Looked up from germline, CDR1 is MNHNY and CDR2 is SVGAGI (reference sequence). The CDR3 has 13 residues. The CDR3 coding sequence is TGTGTCAGCGGGGGGACTTTATTCTACGAGCAGTACTTC. Translating it yields CVSGGTLFYEQYF.

This sequence joins TRBV10-3 and TRBJ1-1, with D possibly being TRBD1 (5 bases). The V end was cut by 10 bases, the J end by 5 bases, with 14 bases between. Germline CDR1 and CDR2: ENHRY and SYGVKD. The CDR3 covers 12 residues. The CDR3, as DNA: TGTGCCACCGACAGAAGTCTAACTGAAGCTTTCTTT. As protein: CATDRSLTEAFF.

This clonotype came up a few times. Given a much more abundant clone one base away, this may be a read error. The chain carries TRBV5-6 and TRBJ2-7; D may be TRBD2 (5 bases). V lost 4 bases, J lost 0 bases, and 23 bases lay in between. In germline, CDR1 is SGHDT, CDR2 YYEEEE. There are 18 residues in the CDR3. This CDR3 reads CASSVGPYRSVSSYEQYF. In nucleotides, the CDR3 is TGTGCCAGCAGCGTCGGACCATATCGTAGCGTGAGCTCCTACGAGCAGTACTTC. Looking up the rest from reference TRBV5-6 and TRBJ2-7 gives the full variable domain: DAGVTQSPTHLIKTRGQQVTLRCSPKSGHDTVSWYQQALGQGPQFIFQYYEEEERQRGNFPDRFSGHQFPNYSSELNVNALLLGDSALYLCASSVGPYRSVSSYEQYFGPGTRLTVT.

The table lists this clonotype with many counts. This chain links TRBV24-1 with TRBJ2-1; TRBD2 is a possible D gene (6 bases). CDR1 KGHDR and CDR2 SFDVKD come from the germline V gene. The CDR3 contains 16 residues. Trimming removed 5 bases at V and 0 bases at J, with 13 bases between. CDR3 nucleotide sequence: TGTGCCACCAGTGTCGGAGGGCTGAACTCCTACAATGAGCAGTTCTTC. Amino acids: CATSVGGLNSYNEQFF.

The J gene is TRBJ2-1, the V gene TRBV5-1; the match to TRBD1 covers 7 bases. Trimming removed 1 base from V and 5 bases from J; junction bases left unmatched: 3. The CDR3 runs to 14 residues. The germline V gene has CDR1 SGHRS and CDR2 YFSETQ. The CDR3 loop is CASSLRDRNNEQFF. The DNA for the CDR3 is TGCGCCAGCAGCTTGAGGGACAGAAACAATGAGCAGTTCTTC.